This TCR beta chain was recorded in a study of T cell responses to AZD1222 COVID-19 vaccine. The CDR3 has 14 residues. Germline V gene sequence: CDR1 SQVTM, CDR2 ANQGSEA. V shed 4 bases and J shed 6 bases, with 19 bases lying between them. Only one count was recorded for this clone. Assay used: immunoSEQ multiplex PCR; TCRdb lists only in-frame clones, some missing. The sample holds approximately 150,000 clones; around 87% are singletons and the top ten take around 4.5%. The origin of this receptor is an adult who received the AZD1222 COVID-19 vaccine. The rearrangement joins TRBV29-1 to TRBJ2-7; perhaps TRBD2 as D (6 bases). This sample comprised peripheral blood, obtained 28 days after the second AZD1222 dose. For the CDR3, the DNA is TGCAGCGTTGCCGGTGGCTGGAGGGCCTTCGAGCAGTACTTC. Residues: CSVAGGWRAFEQYF.